The rows below give T cell receptor beta chains drawn from one sample of a study of cytomegalovirus exposure and HLA in healthy donors. Profiled with immunoSEQ multiplex PCR; TCRdb holds only in-frame clones, not every one. Of 180,000 or so clones in the sample, about 82% were seen once. The sequenced sample consisted of PBMCs. All receptors derive from a man younger than 35 in good health and CMV-seronegative. The CDR3 runs from the conserved cysteine through the conserved F or W. The order of the fields is J gene, V gene, D gene, clone size, CDR3 DNA, CDR3 protein. The D gene is left open where the match is weak. The listing skips clone size in some rows; elsewhere it reads once, few, many or a size class.

>TRBJ2-3|TRBV2|NA|NA
TGTGCCAGCAGTGTAAAACAGGGTGGAGATACGCAGTATTTT
CASSVKQGGDTQYF
>TRBJ2-1|TRBV6-1|TRBD1|NA
TGTGCCAGCAGCGGGACAGGGAATTACAATGAGCAGTTCTTC
CASSGTGNYNEQFF
>TRBJ2-3|TRBV5-1|TRBD1|NA
TGCGCCAGCAGCCCAGGACAGGGAGGAGATACGCAGTATTTT
CASSPGQGGDTQYF
>TRBJ1-2|TRBV2|TRBD1|NA
TGTGCCAGCACAGTGGCAGGGGGAGATGGCTACACCTTC
CASTVAGGDGYTF
>TRBJ1-5|TRBV10-1|TRBD1|NA
TGCGCCAGCAGCAGCCTGTGGGGCAGGGGGGAATTCTATAGCAATCAGCCCCAGCATTTT
CASSSLWGRGEFYSNQPQHF
>TRBJ2-1|TRBV2|TRBD2|NA
TGTGCCAGCCTTGAGGGACTAGCGGGAGGATACTCCTACAATGAGCAGTTCTTC
CASLEGLAGGYSYNEQFF
>TRBJ2-2|TRBV5-1|NA|NA
TGCGCCAGCAGCTTTACCCAGGCGAACACCGGGGAGCTGTTTTTT
CASSFTQANTGELFF
>TRBJ1-5|TRBV5-1|NA|NA
TGCGCCAGCAGCCCCGACAGCCCCAATCAGCCCCAGCATTTT
CASSPDSPNQPQHF
>TRBJ1-2|TRBV4-1|TRBD1|NA
TGCGCCAGCAGCCAGGGACAGGGGTATGGCTACACCTTC
CASSQGQGYGYTF
>TRBJ1-1|TRBV5-5|NA|NA
TGTGCCAGCAGCTTGTGGGAGACAGGGAACACTGAAGCTTTCTTT
CASSLWETGNTEAFF
>TRBJ1-5|TRBV28|NA|NA
TGTGCCAGCAGTCCCTGGGGTGGGGCCTTTCAGCCCCAGCATTTT
CASSPWGGAFQPQHF
>TRBJ1-2|TRBV19|NA|NA
TGTGCCAGTAAAAGGTCAGGTTCCTATGGCTACACCTTC
CASKRSGSYGYTF
>TRBJ1-3|TRBV5-4|NA|once
TGTGCCAGCAGCCCATATCGGGGAAACTCTGGAAACACCATATATTTT
CASSPYRGNSGNTIYF
>TRBJ2-2|TRBV6-1|TRBD2|once
TGTGCCAGTCAGCTAGCGGGCGACGGGGAGCTGTTTTTT
CASQLAGDGELFF
>TRBJ2-1|TRBV29-1|NA|NA
TGCAGCGTTGAAGGAGATAGGAGGGGGGGGTACAATGAGCAGTTCTTC
CSVEGDRRGGYNEQFF
>TRBJ1-1|TRBV10-3|TRBD1|NA
TGTGCCATACGGACAGGGGCCGAGAACACTGAAGCTTTCTTT
CAIRTGAENTEAFF
>TRBJ2-1|TRBV6-5|TRBD2|NA
TGTGCCAGCAACGAGGCTAGCGGGGTCTACAATGAGCAGTTCTTC
CASNEASGVYNEQFF
>TRBJ1-2|TRBV11-1|TRBD1|NA
TGTGCCAGCAGTAGTTCCGGGACAGGCCTCGCCTACGGCGGCTACACCTTC
CASSSSGTGLAYGGYTF
>TRBJ1-6|TRBV28|NA|NA
TGTGCCAGCAGTTCGTCTTTGGTCAGGCTCCACTTT
CASSSSLVRLHF
>TRBJ2-2|TRBV5-4|TRBD1|few
TGTGCCAGCAGCTCCACCGGGACAGGGTTCTCCGGGGAGCTGTTTTTT
CASSSTGTGFSGELFF
>TRBJ2-7|TRBV15|TRBD1|once
TGTGCCACCAGCAGTGGGGACAGGGGGATTTTAGACTACGAGCAGTACTTC
CATSSGDRGILDYEQYF
>TRBJ1-6|TRBV30|NA|NA
TGTGCCTGGAGTGTAAAGGGGCCCCTGAGCTCCTATAATTCACCCCTCCACTTT
CAWSVKGPLSSYNSPLHF
>TRBJ2-1|TRBV30|TRBD2|few
TGTGCCTGGAGGGGGACTAGGAGGTACAATGAGCAGTTCTTC
CAWRGTRRYNEQFF
>TRBJ2-3|TRBV4-1|NA|once
TGCGCCAGCAGCCACGTATCTCTAGATACGCAGTATTTT
CASSHVSLDTQYF
>TRBJ1-6|TRBV27|TRBD1|NA
TGTGCCAGCAGTTTAAATGACAGGGGAAATTCACCCCTCCACTTT
CASSLNDRGNSPLHF
>TRBJ1-4|TRBV18|NA|NA
TGTGCCAGCTCACCCATGAGGTCTAATGAAAAACTGTTTTTT
CASSPMRSNEKLFF
>TRBJ1-5|TRBV6-5|NA|NA
TGTGCCAGCCGGAACAGTCTGGATCAGCCCCAGCATTTT
CASRNSLDQPQHF
>TRBJ1-1|TRBV30|TRBD1|NA
TGTGCCTGGAATACAGGGGGCGGCGGCACTGAAGCTTTCTTT
CAWNTGGGGTEAFF
>TRBJ1-5|TRBV19|TRBD1|once
TGTGCCAGTAGTGCCAGGGGGAATCAGCCCCAGCATTTT
CASSARGNQPQHF
>TRBJ2-5|TRBV5-1|NA|NA
TGCGCCAGCAGCGGCGGCGGGTCGGGACAAGAGACCCAGTACTTC
CASSGGGSGQETQYF
>TRBJ1-1|TRBV7-8|NA|NA
TGTGCCAGCAGGGAAGACCGAGGCGGCACTGAAGCTTTCTTT
CASREDRGGTEAFF
>TRBJ1-2|TRBV13|TRBD1|few
TGTGCCAGCAGCTTGAACAGGGGGCACGGCTACACCTTC
CASSLNRGHGYTF
>TRBJ1-3|TRBV6-5|TRBD1|NA
TGTGCCACAGGGACAGGGGGCCCTGGAAACACCATATATTTT
CATGTGGPGNTIYF
>TRBJ2-7|TRBV28|NA|NA
TGTGCCAGCATGATGACTTCCTCCTACGAGCAGTACTTC
CASMMTSSYEQYF
>TRBJ1-2|TRBV11-2|TRBD1|NA
TGTGCCAGCAGCTTCGGACAGGGGGATGGCTACACCTTC
CASSFGQGDGYTF
>TRBJ2-5|TRBV9|NA|NA
TGTGCCAGCAGCGTAGAGGGGACACAAGAGACCCAGTACTTC
CASSVEGTQETQYF
>TRBJ1-1|TRBV28|NA|once
TGTGCCAGCACCTACCGGGATCTCGCAATGAACACTGAAGCTTTCTTT
CASTYRDLAMNTEAFF
>TRBJ2-2|TRBV9|NA|NA
TGTGCCAGCAGCGTCGGGGGGCGAACCGGGGAGCTGTTTTTT
CASSVGGRTGELFF
>TRBJ2-5|TRBV5-1|NA|NA
TGCGCCAGCAGCTCGGCAGGGTCGGAGACCCAGTACTTC
CASSSAGSETQYF
>TRBJ1-6|TRBV28|NA|NA
TGTGCCAGCAGTTTAGGGGGAGGGGGGTCACCCCTCCACTTT
CASSLGGGGSPLHF
>TRBJ1-2|TRBV30|TRBD1|NA
TGTGCCTGGAGTGTACGGTCAGGGGGAGTTAGGTATGGCTACACCTTC
CAWSVRSGGVRYGYTF
>TRBJ2-7|TRBV9|TRBD2|NA
TGTGCCAGCAGCGTAGTTCCTAGCGGGCTCCCCTACGAGCAGTACTTC
CASSVVPSGLPYEQYF
>TRBJ2-3|TRBV5-4|NA|once
TGTGCCAGCAGCCTTTACACAGATACGCAGTATTTT
CASSLYTDTQYF
>TRBJ2-1|TRBV7-2|TRBD2|NA
TGTGCCATCTCGGGACTAGCGGCCTACAATGAGCAGTTCTTC
CAISGLAAYNEQFF
>TRBJ1-4|TRBV5-1|NA|NA
TGCGCCAGCAGCTTTTCGTCAGTTCGAAATGAAAAACTGTTTTTT
CASSFSSVRNEKLFF
>TRBJ1-3|TRBV28|NA|NA
TGTGCCAGCAGTTTAGGCCAGGGTGGAAACACCATATATTTT
CASSLGQGGNTIYF
>TRBJ2-1|TRBV7-9|TRBD2|few
TGTGCCAGCAGCTTAGCTAGAAGCGGGGGGTTGAGAGAGCAGTTCTTC
CASSLARSGGLREQFF
>TRBJ1-2|TRBV28|TRBD1|NA
TGTGCCAGCATCGGGACAGGGAGGTGGGGGTACACCTTC
CASIGTGRWGYTF
>TRBJ1-4|TRBV4-1|NA|NA
TGCGCCAGCAGCCAACCCTACAGGGATGGAAATGAAAAACTGTTTTTT
CASSQPYRDGNEKLFF
>TRBJ1-1|TRBV7-9|TRBD1|NA
TGTGCCAGCACCAACGACAGGGGGCGCCCCACTGAAGCTTTCTTT
CASTNDRGRPTEAFF
>TRBJ1-1|TRBV7-6|NA|NA
TGTGCCAGCAGCCCACCTCAGGGGAGCACTGAAGCTTTCTTT
CASSPPQGSTEAFF
>TRBJ2-7|TRBV15|TRBD1|NA
TGTGCCACCAGCAGAGTGGACAGGGGTGGGTACGAGCAGTACTTC
CATSRVDRGGYEQYF
>TRBJ2-3|TRBV27|NA|NA
TGTGCCAGCAGAAAGACTCTACTTACCTCCACAGATACGCAGTATTTT
CASRKTLLTSTDTQYF
>TRBJ1-1|TRBV12-5|NA|NA
TGTGCTAGTGCCCTGTGGGGGTCGCGGGGCACTGAAGCTTTCTTT
CASALWGSRGTEAFF